These 25 T cell receptor beta chains were sequenced from one sample in a study of shared clonotypes between healthy human individuals. Assay used: immunoSEQ multiplex PCR; TCRdb lists only in-frame clones, some missing. The sample records over 400,000 clones, roughly 95% being singletons. The material sequenced was naive CD4+ T cells sorted from blood. Subset specified: CD45RA+ positively selected. These receptors all come from a woman in her twenties or thirties in good health.

The chain joins TRBV28 to TRBJ2-7, with 13 bases aligning to TRBD2. J gave up 2 bases and V 6 bases, and 4 bases lay outside the gene matches. This CDR3 spans 15 amino acids. From germline, CDR1 is MDHEN and CDR2 SYDVKM. The DNA of the CDR3 is TGTGCCAGCAGACTAGCGGGAGGGAGAGCCTACGAGCAGTACTTC. It is translated as CASRLAGGRAYEQYF.

The CDR3 bases are TGTGCCAGCAATGTGGGGATTCAGCCCCAGCATTTT. Its protein product is CASNVGIQPQHF. The chain recombines TRBV28 with TRBJ1-5; no reliable D call. V dropped 7 bases and J dropped 6 bases, with 10 bases sitting between them. The CDR3 contains 12 residues. CDR1 and CDR2 from the germline V gene are MDHEN and SYDVKM.

This chain connects TRBV6-4 to TRBJ1-4, with D maybe TRBD1 (6 bases). There are 14 residues in the CDR3. Trimming shortened V by 8 bases and J by 8 bases, and 18 bases separated the two germline ends. CDR1 and CDR2 (germline): MRHNA, SNTAGT. The CDR3 region has the DNA TGTGCCAGCCCCCCGGGGCAGGGGAGCGAAAAACTGTTTTTT. Its translation: CASPPGQGSEKLFF.

In this sample, this clone turned up once. The chain couples TRBV4-1 to TRBJ2-2, with 14 bases fitting TRBD2. The CDR3 has 18 amino acids. CDR1 is MGHRA and CDR2 is YSYEKL in the germline V gene. V shed 1 base, J shed 5 bases, and the junction held 6 bases outside the gene matches. DNA of the CDR3: TGCGCCAGCAGCCAAGTAGGACTAGCGGGAGGTCGGACCGGGGAGCTGTTTTTT. Translated, it gives CASSQVGLAGGRTGELFF.

This clone was found once. V usage is TRBV30 and J usage is TRBJ2-5, with 12 positions matching TRBD2. The DNA end lines up better with TRBJ2-7; the J call may be wrong. The V gene's germline CDR1 is GTSNPN and CDR2 SVGIG (reference sequence). This CDR3 has 21 residues. The CDR3 region is CAWSRLAGAPLGNPNPYEQYF. The CDR3 DNA reads TGTGCCTGGAGTCGACTAGCGGGAGCGCCATTAGGAAATCCCAACCCCTACGAGCAGTACTTC.

The chain links TRBV5-1 to TRBJ1-5; weak D call: TRBD1 (6 bases). The germline CDR1 and CDR2 sequences are SGHRS and YFSETQ. Trimming removed 4 bases at V and 4 bases at J, with 15 bases between. The CDR3 is made up of 15 amino acids. The CDR3 loop is CASSLEGQSNQPQHF. The CDR3 DNA is TGCGCCAGCAGCCTGGAAGGACAGAGTAATCAGCCCCAGCATTTT.

The V and J genes are TRBV19 and TRBJ2-5, with TRBD1 matching 7 bases. Trimming at V came to 5 bases and at J to 7 bases, leaving 10 bases not matched to a gene. The CDR3 sequence is 14 residues long. Germline assignment: CDR1 LNHDA and CDR2 SQIVND (reference sequence). The CDR3 loop reads CASSAGTARGTQYF. For the CDR3, the DNA is TGTGCCAGTAGTGCCGGGACAGCCAGGGGGACCCAGTACTTC.

The DNA of the CDR3 is TGTGCCAGCAGTCCGTACAGCGGGGACGGCTTAGCCCAGCATTTT. Translation gives CASSPYSGDGLAQHF. The chain joins TRBV6-5 to TRBJ1-5; D may be TRBD1 (5 bases). V was trimmed by 5 bases and J by 11 bases, leaving 22 bases between them. CDR1 MNHEY and CDR2 SVGAGI come from the germline V gene. The CDR3 totals 15 residues.

V gene TRBV6-6 combines with J gene TRBJ2-1; D is undetermined. The CDR3 is 12 residues long. Per germline, CDR1 MNHNY and CDR2 SVGAGI (reference sequence). Trimming removed 1 base from V and 8 bases from J, with 6 bases in between. The CDR3, as DNA: TGTGCCAGCAGTTACTATAGGGATGAGCAGTTCTTC. Translating gives CASSYYRDEQFF.

The J gene is TRBJ2-7, the V gene TRBV5-1; D is possibly TRBD1 or TRBD2 (5 bases each). Germline V lookup: CDR1 SGHRS, CDR2 YFSETQ. This CDR3 is 15 amino acids long. V shed 3 bases and J shed 0 bases, with 13 bases lying between them. This chain's CDR3 is CASSWDGGSSYEQYF. The DNA of the CDR3 is TGCGCCAGCAGCTGGGATGGGGGTAGCTCCTACGAGCAGTACTTC.

The table lists this clone with a count of one. The chain has TRBV7-2 and TRBJ2-3; perhaps D is TRBD1 or TRBD2 (6 bases each). This CDR3 contains 17 residues. CDR1 and CDR2 (germline): SGHTA, FQGNSA. The V gene lost 5 bases and the J gene lost 9 bases, with 27 bases spanning the gap. CDR3 region: CASSRRRDNDYAQTQYF. In nucleotides, the CDR3 is TGTGCCAGCAGCAGGCGGCGGGACAACGACTATGCACAAACGCAGTATTTT.

The J gene is TRBJ2-7, the V gene TRBV28, with TRBD2 as a possible D gene (6 bases). The V gene's germline CDR1 is MDHEN and CDR2 SYDVKM. The ends were cut back, 4 bases at V and 5 bases at J, with 18 bases in the middle. The CDR3 spans 15 residues. CDR3 DNA sequence: TGTGCCAGCAGTTGGTACGGGAGCAGGTCGGACGAGCAGTACTTC. Translating gives CASSWYGSRSDEQYF.

V gene TRBV4-2 combines with J gene TRBJ1-1; the D gene is possibly TRBD1 (5 bases). Between the trimmed V and J ends, which lost 2 bases and 6 bases, there was a span of 13 bases. Germline assignment: CDR1 LGHNA and CDR2 YNFKEQ. The CDR3 is 14 amino acids. CDR3: CASSQNRHRPEAFF. CDR3 nucleotides: TGTGCCAGCAGCCAAAACAGGCATCGTCCTGAAGCTTTCTTT.

This clone is a singleton in its sample. The chain has TRBV4-2 and TRBJ2-7; the D gene is possibly TRBD2 (5 bases). Trimming pared 0 bases from V and 3 bases from J, leaving 15 bases between. CDR1 and CDR2 from the germline V gene are LGHNA and YNFKEQ. CDR3 size: 16 residues. This CDR3 is CASSQDRGASHYEQYF. CDR3 nucleotide sequence: TGTGCCAGCAGCCAAGATCGGGGAGCCTCTCACTACGAGCAGTACTTC.

Concerning this clone itself: An end of the junction does not agree with germline; a read error may underlie this. The chain joins TRBV11-2 to TRBJ2-2; 8 bases are shared with TRBD2. Germline CDR1 and CDR2: SGHAT and FQNNGV. The CDR3 spans 16 residues. The CDR3 spells CASSFPGGGNAGELFF. CDR3 DNA sequence: TGTGCCAGCAGCTTCCCCGGGGGGGGGAACGCCGGGGAGCTGTTTTTT.

CDR3 region: CASSPSGEVTEAFF. The CDR3 nucleotides are TGTGCCAGCTCACCCTCGGGGGAGGTCACTGAAGCTTTCTTT. J is TRBJ1-1 and V is TRBV18; maybe TRBD1 (5 bases). V lost 3 bases and J lost 4, with 12 bases in between. Germline-derived CDR1 and CDR2 are KGHSH and LQKENI. The CDR3 extends over 14 amino acids.

V gene TRBV27 combines with J gene TRBJ2-2; a weak D match, TRBD1 (5 bases). The germline CDR1 and CDR2 sequences are MNHEY and SMNVEV (reference sequence). The CDR3 has 15 amino acids. V was clipped by 6 bases and J by 4 bases, with 15 bases between them. The CDR3 coding sequence is TGTGCCAGCAGAAGGCAGGGTTCGGGCACCGGGGAGCTGTTTTTT. Amino acids: CASRRQGSGTGELFF.

The rearrangement links TRBV6-1 to TRBJ2-7; 7 bases fit TRBD1. V lost 6 bases, J lost 3 bases, and 11 bases stayed unmatched. Germline CDR1 MNHNS, CDR2 SASEGT. The CDR3 runs to 15 residues. CDR3 loop: CASRDRQGIIYEQYF. The CDR3 DNA follows: TGTGCCAGCAGGGATAGACAGGGTATCATCTACGAGCAGTACTTC.

The chain links TRBV2 to TRBJ1-2; 7 nucleotides match TRBD1. The CDR3 has 15 residues. Per the germline V gene, CDR1 is SNHLY and CDR2 is FYNNEI. The V and J ends lost 4 bases and 2 bases, in that order; junction bases with no gene match: 7. CDR3 loop: CASSASTGANYGYTF. The CDR3 DNA reads as TGTGCCAGCAGTGCCTCAACAGGGGCAAACTATGGCTACACCTTC. Combining the CDR3 with reference TRBV2 and TRBJ1-2 gives the whole variable domain EPEVTQTPSHQVTQMGQEVILRCVPISNHLYFYWYRQILGQKVEFLVSFYNNEISEKSEIFDDQFSVERPDGSNFTLKIRSTKLEDSAMYFCASSASTGANYGYTFGSGTRLTVV.

J is TRBJ2-5 and V is TRBV6-6, with 10 bases lining up with TRBD2. The J call may not be correct, given that the DNA end is closer to TRBJ2-7. CDR3 length: 15 amino acids. Germline values: CDR1 MNHNY, CDR2 SVGAGI (reference sequence). The CDR3 DNA reads as TGTGCCAGCAGTCCAGCTCTAGCGGGAGTAGACGAGCAGTACTTC. It translates to CASSPALAGVDEQYF.

The CDR3 here is CASSFPDARGDTQYF. The CDR3 DNA is TGCGCCAGCAGCTTCCCCGACGCAAGGGGAGATACGCAGTATTTT. The gene calls are TRBV5-1 and TRBJ2-3; tentative D call: TRBD1 (5 bases). This CDR3 spans 15 amino acids. Germline CDR1 SGHRS, CDR2 YFSETQ. Trimming stripped 2 bases from V and 5 bases from J, with 15 bases between. Using reference TRBV5-1 and TRBJ2-3 for the parts outside the CDR3, the full variable domain is KAGVTQTPRYLIKTRGQQVTLSCSPISGHRSVSWYQQTPGQGLQFLFEYFSETQRNKGNFPGRFSGRQFSNSRSEMNVSTLELGDSALYLCASSFPDARGDTQYFGPGTRLTVL.

The chain links TRBV6-1 to TRBJ2-7; 7 bases line up with TRBD2. This CDR3 has 15 amino acids. Germline lookup yields CDR1 MNHNS and CDR2 SASEGT. Germline trimming cut 6 bases from V and 0 bases from J; bases unmatched to any gene: 8. CDR3 DNA sequence: TGTGCCAGCAGGATCCTCGGGGGGAGCTCCTACGAGCAGTACTTC. Its translation is CASRILGGSSYEQYF.

The V gene is TRBV28, the J gene TRBJ1-1, with D unclear. The ends were cut back, 5 bases at V and 1 base at J, with 8 bases in the middle. Germline V gene lookup returns CDR1 MDHEN and CDR2 SYDVKM. The CDR3 has 13 residues. The CDR3: CASSPLENTEAFF. The CDR3 DNA follows: TGTGCCAGCAGTCCTCTAGAGAACACTGAAGCTTTCTTT. The whole variable domain, filled in from reference TRBV28 and TRBJ1-1, reads DVKVTQSSRYLVKRTGEKVFLECVQDMDHENMFWYRQDPGLGLRLIYFSYDVKMKEKGDIPEGYSVSREKKERFSLILESASTNQTSMYLCASSPLENTEAFFGQGTRLTVV.

The chain has TRBV5-1 and TRBJ2-7; 11 nucleotides match TRBD2. With V trimmed by 0 bases and J by 2 bases, 7 bases remained unmatched. The CDR3 contains 17 residues. The V gene's germline CDR1 is SGHRS and CDR2 YFSETQ. CDR3 protein: CASSLGSSGRNTYEQYF. In DNA form, the CDR3 reads TGCGCCAGCAGCTTGGGTTCTAGCGGGAGGAATACCTACGAGCAGTACTTC. Together with reference TRBV5-1 and TRBJ2-7, the CDR3 gives the full variable domain: KAGVTQTPRYLIKTRGQQVTLSCSPISGHRSVSWYQQTPGQGLQFLFEYFSETQRNKGNFPGRFSGRQFSNSRSEMNVSTLELGDSALYLCASSLGSSGRNTYEQYFGPGTRLTVT.

The chain carries TRBV28 and TRBJ1-5; D gene unclear. The CDR3 has 14 amino acids. Between the trimmed V and J ends, which lost 5 bases and 8 bases, there was a span of 16 bases. Germline V gene data show CDR1 as MDHEN and CDR2 as SYDVKM. The CDR3 protein is CASSTPGAPKPQHF. The CDR3 DNA sequence: TGTGCCAGCAGTACCCCAGGAGCCCCTAAGCCCCAGCATTTT.